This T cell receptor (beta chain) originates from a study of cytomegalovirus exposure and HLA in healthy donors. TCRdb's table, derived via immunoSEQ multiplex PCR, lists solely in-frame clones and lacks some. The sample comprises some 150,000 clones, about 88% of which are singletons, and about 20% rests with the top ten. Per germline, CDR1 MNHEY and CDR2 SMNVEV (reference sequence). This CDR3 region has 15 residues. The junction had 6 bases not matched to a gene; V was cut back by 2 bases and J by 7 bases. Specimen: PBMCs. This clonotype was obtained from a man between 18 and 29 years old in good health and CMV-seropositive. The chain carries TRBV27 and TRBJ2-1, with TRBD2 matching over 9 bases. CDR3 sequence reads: CASSLAASGINEQFF. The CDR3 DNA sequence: TGTGCCAGCAGTTTAGCGGCTAGCGGGATAAATGAGCAGTTCTTC.